The following is a TCR beta chain sequence with its context. The antigen is undetermined. This entry belongs to a study of T cells in localized non-small cell lung cancer. Study findings and constraints: The study found T cell clonality highest in uninvolved adjacent lung, above tumor.

V was clipped by 4 bases and J by 0 bases, with 22 bases between them. Looked up from germline, CDR1 is SGHAT and CDR2 is FQNNGV. The CDR3 covers 18 residues. Measured with immunoSEQ multiplex PCR; TCRdb has only the in-frame clones, and not every one. Among about 43,000 clones, about 91% were seen once, and the ten largest hold 8% to 11%. This clonotype was sampled from a woman aged 40 to 75 with stage II lung adenocarcinoma. The rearrangement links TRBV11-2 to TRBJ2-7, with a weak D call TRBD1 (6 bases). Source: PBMCs, taken before any cancer treatment. CDR3 in amino acids: CASSSTSRPRGSSYEQYF. CDR3 in DNA: TGTGCCAGCAGCTCCACAAGCCGGCCCAGGGGTTCCTCCTACGAGCAGTACTTC.